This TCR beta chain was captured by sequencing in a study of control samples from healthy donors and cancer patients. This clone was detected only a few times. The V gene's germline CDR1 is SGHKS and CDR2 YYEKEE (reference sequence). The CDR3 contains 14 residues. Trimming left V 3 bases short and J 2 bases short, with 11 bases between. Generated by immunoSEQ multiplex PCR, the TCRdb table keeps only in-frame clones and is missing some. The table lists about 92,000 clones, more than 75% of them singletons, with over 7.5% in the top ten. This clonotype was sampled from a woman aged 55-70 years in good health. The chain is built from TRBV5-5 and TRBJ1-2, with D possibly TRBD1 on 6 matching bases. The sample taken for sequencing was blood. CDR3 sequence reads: CASSSLGGNYGYTF. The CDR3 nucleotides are TGTGCCAGCAGCTCGCTCGGGGGCAACTATGGCTACACCTTC.